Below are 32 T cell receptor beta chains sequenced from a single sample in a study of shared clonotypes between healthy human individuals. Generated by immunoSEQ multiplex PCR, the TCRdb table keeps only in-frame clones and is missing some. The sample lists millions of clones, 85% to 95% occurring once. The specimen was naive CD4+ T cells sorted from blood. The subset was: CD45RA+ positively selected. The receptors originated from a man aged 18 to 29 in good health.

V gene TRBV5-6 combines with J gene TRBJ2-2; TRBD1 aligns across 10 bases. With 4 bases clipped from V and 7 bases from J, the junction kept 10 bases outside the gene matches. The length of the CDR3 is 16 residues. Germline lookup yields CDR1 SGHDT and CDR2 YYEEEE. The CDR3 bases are TGTGCCAGCAGCCAGCAGACAGGGGGCGCCTACGGGGAGCTGTTTTTT. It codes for CASSQQTGGAYGELFF.

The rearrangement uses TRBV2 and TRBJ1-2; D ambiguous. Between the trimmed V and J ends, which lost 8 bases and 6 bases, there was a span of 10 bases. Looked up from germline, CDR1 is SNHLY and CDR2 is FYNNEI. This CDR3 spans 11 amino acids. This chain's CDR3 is CASQRVDGYTF. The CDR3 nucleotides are TGTGCCAGCCAGCGGGTGGATGGCTACACCTTC.

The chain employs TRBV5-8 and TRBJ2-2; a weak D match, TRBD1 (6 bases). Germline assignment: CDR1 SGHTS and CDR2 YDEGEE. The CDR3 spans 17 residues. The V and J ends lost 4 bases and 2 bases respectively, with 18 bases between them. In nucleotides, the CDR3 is TGTGCCAGCAGCCCGTCTCAGGGGATGATTAACACCGGGGAGCTGTTTTTT. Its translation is CASSPSQGMINTGELFF. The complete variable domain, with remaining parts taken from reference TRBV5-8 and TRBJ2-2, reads EAGVTQSPTHLIKTRGQQATLRCSPISGHTSVYWYQQALGLGLQFLLWYDEGEERNRGNFPPRFSGRQFPNYSSELNVNALELEDSALYLCASSPSQGMINTGELFFGEGSRLTVL.

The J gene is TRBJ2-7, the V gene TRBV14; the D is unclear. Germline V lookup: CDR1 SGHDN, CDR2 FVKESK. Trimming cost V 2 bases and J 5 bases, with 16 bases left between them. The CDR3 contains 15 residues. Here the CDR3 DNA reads TGTGCCAGCAGCCAACAAGGTAGAATCCCCGACGAGCAGTACTTC. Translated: CASSQQGRIPDEQYF.

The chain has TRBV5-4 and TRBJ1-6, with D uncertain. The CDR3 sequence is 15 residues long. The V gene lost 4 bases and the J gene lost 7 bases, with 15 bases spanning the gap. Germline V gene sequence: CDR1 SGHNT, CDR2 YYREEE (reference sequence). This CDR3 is CASSRTDLLNSPLHF. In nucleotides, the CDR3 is TGTGCCAGCAGCCGAACAGACCTGCTGAATTCACCCCTCCACTTT.

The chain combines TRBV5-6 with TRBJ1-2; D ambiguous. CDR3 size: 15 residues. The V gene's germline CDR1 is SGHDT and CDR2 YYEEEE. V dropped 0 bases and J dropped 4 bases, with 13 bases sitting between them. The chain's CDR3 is CASSLDSNSGYGYTF. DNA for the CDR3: TGTGCCAGCAGCTTGGACAGTAATAGCGGCTATGGCTACACCTTC.

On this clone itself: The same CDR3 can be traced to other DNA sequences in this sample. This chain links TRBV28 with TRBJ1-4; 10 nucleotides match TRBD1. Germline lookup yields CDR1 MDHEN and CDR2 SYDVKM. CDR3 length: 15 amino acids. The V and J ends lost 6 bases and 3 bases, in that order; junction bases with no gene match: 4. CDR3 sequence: CASSRQGAPNEKLFF. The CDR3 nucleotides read TGTGCCAGCAGCCGACAGGGGGCCCCTAATGAAAAACTGTTTTTT. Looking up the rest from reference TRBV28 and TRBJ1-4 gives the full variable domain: DVKVTQSSRYLVKRTGEKVFLECVQDMDHENMFWYRQDPGLGLRLIYFSYDVKMKEKGDIPEGYSVSREKKERFSLILESASTNQTSMYLCASSRQGAPNEKLFFGSGTQLSVL.

CDR3 bases: TGTGCCAGCAGCTTCCTTAGAGCGGGACCCTACGAGCAGTACTTC. It codes for CASSFLRAGPYEQYF. The chain employs TRBV7-2 and TRBJ2-7; 7 bases match TRBD2. Germline V gene lookup returns CDR1 SGHTA and CDR2 FQGNSA. The CDR3 has 15 amino acids. The V segment lost 3 bases and the J segment 2 bases; nucleotides outside the gene matches: 7.

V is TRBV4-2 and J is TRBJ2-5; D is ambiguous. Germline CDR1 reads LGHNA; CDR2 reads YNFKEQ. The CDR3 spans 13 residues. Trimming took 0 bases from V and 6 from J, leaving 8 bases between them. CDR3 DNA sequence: TGTGCCAGCAGCCAAGATGTGCTCCAGACCCAGTACTTC. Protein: CASSQDVLQTQYF.

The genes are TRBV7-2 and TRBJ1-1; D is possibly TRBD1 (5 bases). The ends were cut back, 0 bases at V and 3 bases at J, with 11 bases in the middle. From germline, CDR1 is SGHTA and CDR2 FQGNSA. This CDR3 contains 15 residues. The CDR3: CASSLAGTTDTEAFF. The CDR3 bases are TGTGCCAGCAGCTTAGCGGGGACGACGGACACTGAAGCTTTCTTT.

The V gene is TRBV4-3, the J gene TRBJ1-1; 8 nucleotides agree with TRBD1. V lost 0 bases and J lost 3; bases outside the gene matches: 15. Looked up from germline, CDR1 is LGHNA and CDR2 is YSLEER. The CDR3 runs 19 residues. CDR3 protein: CASSQDSPRGRGLDTEAFF. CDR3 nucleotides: TGCGCCAGCAGCCAAGATTCCCCCCGGGGCAGGGGGCTGGACACTGAAGCTTTCTTT.

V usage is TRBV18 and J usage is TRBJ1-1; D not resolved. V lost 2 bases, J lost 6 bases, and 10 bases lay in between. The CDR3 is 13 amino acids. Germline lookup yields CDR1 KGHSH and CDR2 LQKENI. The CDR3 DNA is TGTGCCAGCTCACCAAAACCGGACGCTGAAGCTTTCTTT. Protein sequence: CASSPKPDAEAFF. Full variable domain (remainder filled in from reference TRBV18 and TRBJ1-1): NAGVMQNPRHLVRRRGQEARLRCSPMKGHSHVYWYRQLPEEGLKFMVYLQKENIIDESGMPKERFSAEFPKEGPSILRIQQVVRGDSAAYFCASSPKPDAEAFFGQGTRLTVV.

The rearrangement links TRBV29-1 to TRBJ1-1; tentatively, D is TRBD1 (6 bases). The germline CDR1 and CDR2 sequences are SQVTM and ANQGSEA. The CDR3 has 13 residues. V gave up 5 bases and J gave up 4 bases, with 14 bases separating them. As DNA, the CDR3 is TGCAGCGTTCACAGGGAGTTGGGCACTGAAGCTTTCTTT. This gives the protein CSVHRELGTEAFF.

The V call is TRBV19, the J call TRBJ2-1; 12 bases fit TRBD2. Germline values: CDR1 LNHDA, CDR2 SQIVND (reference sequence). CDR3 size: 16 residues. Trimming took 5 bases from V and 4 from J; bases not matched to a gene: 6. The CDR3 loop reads CASSFRTSGAYNEQFF. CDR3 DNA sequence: TGTGCCAGTAGTTTTCGGACTAGCGGGGCATACAATGAGCAGTTCTTC. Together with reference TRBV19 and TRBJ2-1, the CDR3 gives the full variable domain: DGGITQSPKYLFRKEGQNVTLSCEQNLNHDAMYWYRQDPGQGLRLIYYSQIVNDFQKGDIAEGYSVSREKKESFPLTVTSAQKNPTAFYLCASSFRTSGAYNEQFFGPGTRLTVL.

Written as DNA, the CDR3 is TGTGCCTGGAGTAGGCAGTACACTGAAGCTTTCTTT. Translating it yields CAWSRQYTEAFF. The genes are TRBV30 and TRBJ1-1, with D unresolved. Germline V gives CDR1 GTSNPN, CDR2 SVGIG (reference sequence). Trimming shortened V by 2 bases and J by 3 bases, and 7 bases separated the two germline ends. The CDR3 loop spans 12 amino acids.

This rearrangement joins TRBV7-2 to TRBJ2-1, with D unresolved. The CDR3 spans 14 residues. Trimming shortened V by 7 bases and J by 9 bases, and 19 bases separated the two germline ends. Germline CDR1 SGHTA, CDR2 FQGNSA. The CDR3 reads CASTKKIDVSEQFF. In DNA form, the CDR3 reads TGTGCCAGCACCAAAAAAATCGACGTTAGTGAGCAGTTCTTC.

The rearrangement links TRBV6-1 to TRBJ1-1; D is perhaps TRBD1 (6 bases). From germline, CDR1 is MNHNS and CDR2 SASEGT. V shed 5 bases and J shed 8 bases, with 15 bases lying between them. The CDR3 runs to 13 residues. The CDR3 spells CASSLGQNTEAFF. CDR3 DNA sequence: TGTGCCAGCAGTTTAGGACAGAATACCGAAGCTTTCTTT.

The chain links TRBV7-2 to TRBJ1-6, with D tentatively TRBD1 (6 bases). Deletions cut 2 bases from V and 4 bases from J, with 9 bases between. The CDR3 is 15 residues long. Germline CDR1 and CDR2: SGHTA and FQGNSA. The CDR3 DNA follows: TGTGCCAGCAGCTTAACCGGACAGTATAATTCACCCCTCCACTTT. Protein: CASSLTGQYNSPLHF.

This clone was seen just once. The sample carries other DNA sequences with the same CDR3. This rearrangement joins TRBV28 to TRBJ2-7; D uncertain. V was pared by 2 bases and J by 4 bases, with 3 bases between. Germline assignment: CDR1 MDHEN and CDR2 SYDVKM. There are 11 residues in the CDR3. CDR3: CASSLGYEQYF. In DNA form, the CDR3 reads TGTGCCAGCAGTTTAGGTTACGAGCAGTACTTC.

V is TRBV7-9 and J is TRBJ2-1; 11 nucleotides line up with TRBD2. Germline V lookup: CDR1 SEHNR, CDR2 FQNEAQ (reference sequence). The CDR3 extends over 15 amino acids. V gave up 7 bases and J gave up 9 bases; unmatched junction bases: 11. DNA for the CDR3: TGTGCCAGCATTACTAGCGGGAGCCCCCGGGGTGAGCAGTTCTTC. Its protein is CASITSGSPRGEQFF.

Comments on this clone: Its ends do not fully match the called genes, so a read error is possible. The CDR3 reads CAVSGTGANTEAFF. CDR3 nucleotide sequence: TGTGCCGTCAGCGGGACAGGGGCTAACACTGAAGCTTTCTTT. The chain is built from TRBV10-3 and TRBJ1-1, with 10 bases that match TRBD1. There are 14 residues in the CDR3. Germline lookup yields CDR1 ENHRY and CDR2 SYGVKD.

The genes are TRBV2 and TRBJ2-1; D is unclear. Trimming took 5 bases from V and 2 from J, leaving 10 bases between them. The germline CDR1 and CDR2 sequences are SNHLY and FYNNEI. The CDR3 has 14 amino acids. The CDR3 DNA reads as TGTGCCAGCAGTAGTGGCGGCACCTACAATGAGCAGTTCTTC. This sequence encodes CASSSGGTYNEQFF.

CDR3 bases: TGTGCCAGCAGCTCCCCCATTAGAGGGCAGTTCTTC. Its translation is CASSSPIRGQFF. The chain combines TRBV6-6 with TRBJ2-1; D is unclear. CDR1 and CDR2 from the germline V gene are MNHNY and SVGAGI (reference sequence). This CDR3 comprises 12 residues. V gave up 6 bases and J gave up 12 bases, with 15 bases separating them.

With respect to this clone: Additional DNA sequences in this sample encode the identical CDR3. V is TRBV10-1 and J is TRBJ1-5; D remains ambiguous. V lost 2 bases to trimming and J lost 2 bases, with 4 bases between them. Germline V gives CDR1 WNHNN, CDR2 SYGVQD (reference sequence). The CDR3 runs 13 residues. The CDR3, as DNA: TGCGCCAGCAGTGAGACCGGCAATCAGCCCCAGCATTTT. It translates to CASSETGNQPQHF.

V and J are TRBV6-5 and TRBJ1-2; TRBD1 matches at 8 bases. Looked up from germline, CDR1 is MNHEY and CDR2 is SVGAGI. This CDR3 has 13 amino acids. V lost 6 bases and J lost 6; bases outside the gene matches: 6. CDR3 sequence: CASRIGQGNGYTF. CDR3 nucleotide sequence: TGTGCCAGCAGGATCGGACAGGGTAATGGCTACACCTTC.

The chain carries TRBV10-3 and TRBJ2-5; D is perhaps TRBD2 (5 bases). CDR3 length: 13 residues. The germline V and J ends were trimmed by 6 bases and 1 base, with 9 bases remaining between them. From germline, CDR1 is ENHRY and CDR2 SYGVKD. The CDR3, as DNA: TGTGCCATCAGCCGGGATATCCAAGAGACCCAGTACTTC. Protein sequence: CAISRDIQETQYF.

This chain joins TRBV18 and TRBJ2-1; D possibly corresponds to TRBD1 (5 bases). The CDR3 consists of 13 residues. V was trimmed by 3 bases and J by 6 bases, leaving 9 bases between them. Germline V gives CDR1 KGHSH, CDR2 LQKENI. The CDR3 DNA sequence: TGTGCCAGCTCACCGGGGCGAAGCAATGAGCAGTTCTTC. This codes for CASSPGRSNEQFF.

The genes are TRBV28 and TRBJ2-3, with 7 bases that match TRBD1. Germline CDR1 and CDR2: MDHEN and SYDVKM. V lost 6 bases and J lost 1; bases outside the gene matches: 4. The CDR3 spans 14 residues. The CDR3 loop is CASSRDSRTDTQYF. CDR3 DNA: TGTGCCAGCAGCCGGGACAGTCGCACAGATACGCAGTATTTT.

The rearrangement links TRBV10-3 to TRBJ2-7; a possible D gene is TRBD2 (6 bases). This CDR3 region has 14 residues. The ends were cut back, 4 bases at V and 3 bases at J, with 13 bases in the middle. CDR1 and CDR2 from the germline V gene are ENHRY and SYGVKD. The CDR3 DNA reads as TGTGCCATCAGTGTTGACACCGGGGGCTACGAGCAGTACTTC. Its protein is CAISVDTGGYEQYF.

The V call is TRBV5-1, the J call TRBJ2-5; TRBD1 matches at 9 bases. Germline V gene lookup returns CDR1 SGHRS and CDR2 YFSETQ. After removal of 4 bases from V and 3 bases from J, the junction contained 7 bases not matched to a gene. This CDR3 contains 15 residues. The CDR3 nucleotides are TGCGCCAGCAGCCCTGGGACAGGGTGGAAAGAGACCCAGTACTTC. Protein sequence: CASSPGTGWKETQYF.

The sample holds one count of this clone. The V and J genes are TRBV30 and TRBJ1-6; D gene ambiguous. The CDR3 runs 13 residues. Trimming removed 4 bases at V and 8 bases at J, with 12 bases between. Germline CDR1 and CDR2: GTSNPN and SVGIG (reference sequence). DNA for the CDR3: TGTGCCTGGATGACGGCCTCTCATTCACCCCTCCACTTT. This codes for CAWMTASHSPLHF.

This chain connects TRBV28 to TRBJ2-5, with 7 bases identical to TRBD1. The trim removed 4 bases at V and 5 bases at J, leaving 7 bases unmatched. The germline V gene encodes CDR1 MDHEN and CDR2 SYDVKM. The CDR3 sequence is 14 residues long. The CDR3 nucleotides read TGTGCCAGCAGTTCCGGGACAGTCACGGAGACCCAGTACTTC. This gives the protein CASSSGTVTETQYF.